One T cell receptor beta chain is described in this entry. Antigen specificity is unknown. The data were taken from a study of CD8+ T cells in alopecia areata. Study-wide background: Oral tofacitinib, 5 to 10 mg twice daily, was given in an open-label trial.

Points from the study as a whole: Normal scalp had lower clonality than lesional scalp, with alopecia totalis/universalis lesions showing this most strongly. Clonality in the scalp and expanded CD8+ clones ranked among the top 100 were significantly decreased by tofacitinib.

Indicated treatment: oral pan-JAK inhibitor, 5-10 mg twice daily. RNA was isolated and reverse transcribed to cDNA, the sequencing template. Data came from immunoSEQ multiplex PCR; TCRdb stores just in-frame clones and leaves some out. The data hold around 100,000 clones, with around three fifths observed a single time. The source of this sequence is a human donor with alopecia areata. This specimen was CD8+ T cells sorted from blood, taken at week 24, from a patient treated with tofacitinib.

CDR3 coding DNA: TGTGCCAGCAGCCAGGCTCTGGGGTCACCCCTCCACTTT. The encoded protein is CASSQALGSPLHF. V usage is TRBV14 and J usage is TRBJ1-6; D unresolved. The CDR3 length is 13 residues. CDR1 SGHDN and CDR2 FVKESK come from the germline V gene. Trimming cost V 3 bases and J 10 bases, with 10 bases left between them.